Below, 12 T cell receptor beta chains from the same sample are listed, as sequenced in a study of shared clonotypes between healthy human individuals. Repertoires were generated with immunoSEQ multiplex PCR, while TCRdb's copy carries only in-frame clones and drops some. The table lists 2 million to 2.5 million clones, 95% of them singletons. The specimen sequenced was naive CD4+ T cells sorted from blood. Subset denoted: CD45RA+ positively selected. The receptors stem from a man aged 18-30 years in good health.

The chain couples TRBV19 to TRBJ2-1; D not certain. The CDR3 spans 17 residues. The V end was cut by 2 bases, the J end by 0 bases, with 14 bases between. Per the germline V gene, CDR1 is LNHDA and CDR2 is SQIVND (reference sequence). Here the CDR3 reads CASSITVASSSYNEQFF. Written as DNA, the CDR3 is TGTGCCAGTAGTATAACGGTAGCTTCGAGCTCCTACAATGAGCAGTTCTTC. Looking up the rest from reference TRBV19 and TRBJ2-1 gives the full variable domain: DGGITQSPKYLFRKEGQNVTLSCEQNLNHDAMYWYRQDPGQGLRLIYYSQIVNDFQKGDIAEGYSVSREKKESFPLTVTSAQKNPTAFYLCASSITVASSSYNEQFFGPGTRLTVL.

Points on this clone: The junction differs from germline at one of its ends, possibly a read error. V gene TRBV7-7 combines with J gene TRBJ2-7; 8 nucleotides align to TRBD1. The length of the CDR3 is 13 residues. Germline CDR1 and CDR2: SSHAT and FNYEAQ (reference sequence). DNA for the CDR3: TGTGCTAGCAGCTCCCGAGACAGGGGAGAGCAGTACTTC. The encoded protein is CASSSRDRGEQYF.

Comments on this clone: Other DNA sequences within the sample encode an identical CDR3. The chain has TRBV6-1 and TRBJ2-6; D is unclear. The germline CDR1 and CDR2 sequences are MNHNS and SASEGT. V was pared by 7 bases and J by 0 bases, with 4 bases between. CDR3 length: 13 residues. For the CDR3, the DNA is TGTGCCAGCACGGGCTCTGGGGCCAACGTCCTGACTTTC. Amino acid sequence: CASTGSGANVLTF.

This chain joins TRBV6-5 and TRBJ1-6; D is possibly TRBD1 (6 bases). Germline values: CDR1 MNHEY, CDR2 SVGAGI. The CDR3 runs 15 residues. V was cut by 6 bases and J by 6 bases, with 15 bases left in between. The CDR3 coding sequence is TGTGCCAGCAGGGGTACCGGGACACTTAATTCACCCCTCCACTTT. This translates into CASRGTGTLNSPLHF.

The chain combines TRBV18 with TRBJ1-4; no firm D call. This CDR3 is 16 amino acids long. Trimming stripped 3 bases from V and 2 bases from J, with 13 bases between. Germline values: CDR1 KGHSH, CDR2 LQKENI. The CDR3 DNA is TGTGCCAGCTCACCGGGCAGACCTGCGACTAATGAAAAACTGTTTTTT. Protein product: CASSPGRPATNEKLFF.

The chain uses TRBV6-6 and TRBJ2-5; no firm D call. CDR3 size: 12 residues. V dropped 6 bases and J dropped 1 base, with 6 bases sitting between them. Germline V gives CDR1 MNHNY, CDR2 SVGAGI (reference sequence). CDR3 in amino acids: CASREVQETQYF. DNA of the CDR3: TGTGCCAGCAGAGAGGTCCAAGAGACCCAGTACTTC.

The chain uses TRBV6-1 and TRBJ1-2; D unclear. V lost 0 bases and J 8 bases, leaving 16 bases between the germline ends. Per germline, CDR1 MNHNS and CDR2 SASEGT. CDR3 length equals 15 residues. The CDR3 DNA sequence: TGTGCCAGCAGTGAAGCTCTGACCACCCCGGGCGGCTACACCTTC. Translated: CASSEALTTPGGYTF.

The chain recombines TRBV4-1 with TRBJ1-6; 8 bases map to TRBD1. The germline V gene encodes CDR1 MGHRA and CDR2 YSYEKL. The J segment lost 9 bases and the V segment lost 4 bases, leaving 14 bases of the junction unmatched. The CDR3 contains 17 residues. The CDR3 protein is CASSLTPGTGGTSPLHF. DNA of the CDR3: TGCGCCAGCAGCCTTACCCCCGGGACAGGAGGAACTTCACCCCTCCACTTT.

J is TRBJ1-1 and V is TRBV11-1, with 7 bases that match TRBD1. In germline, CDR1 is SGHAT, CDR2 FQDESV (reference sequence). The CDR3 is 14 residues long. Germline trimming cut 6 bases from V and 5 bases from J; bases unmatched to any gene: 9. This chain's CDR3 is CASSSNRGGTEAFF. CDR3 DNA: TGTGCCAGCAGTTCAAACAGGGGCGGGACTGAAGCTTTCTTT.

V gene TRBV30 combines with J gene TRBJ1-2, with TRBD1 as a possible D gene (5 bases). This CDR3 is built from 15 residues. Per the germline V gene, CDR1 is GTSNPN and CDR2 is SVGIG (reference sequence). V was pared by 0 bases and J by 5 bases, with 16 bases between. CDR3 protein: CAWSVPGRYDYGYTF. The CDR3 nucleotides are TGTGCCTGGAGTGTTCCAGGGAGATATGATTATGGCTACACCTTC. The variable domain in full, with the rest retrieved from reference TRBV30 and TRBJ1-2, is SQTIHQWPATLVQPVGSPLSLECTVEGTSNPNLYWYRQAAGRGLQLLFYSVGIGQISSEVPQNLSASRPQDRQFILSSKKLLLSDSGFYLCAWSVPGRYDYGYTFGSGTRLTVV.

Concerning this clone itself: The same CDR3 can be traced to other DNA sequences in this sample. The chain couples TRBV5-4 to TRBJ2-7, with 10 bases aligning to TRBD2. This CDR3 comprises 15 residues. CDR1 and CDR2 (germline): SGHNT, YYREEE (reference sequence). Unmatched junction bases numbered 1, after V lost 1 base and J lost 0 bases. The CDR3 loop reads CASSLPSGSSYEQYF. The CDR3 nucleotides read TGTGCCAGCAGCTTGCCTAGCGGGAGCTCCTACGAGCAGTACTTC.

This chain joins TRBV6-5 and TRBJ2-7; TRBD1 matches 7 bases. Trimming took 5 bases from V and 2 from J; bases not matched to a gene: 6. Germline-derived CDR1 and CDR2 are MNHEY and SVGAGI. This CDR3 spans 14 amino acids. The CDR3 DNA is TGTGCCAGCAGTAGACTCACAGGGGCCTACGAGCAGTACTTC. It translates to CASSRLTGAYEQYF.